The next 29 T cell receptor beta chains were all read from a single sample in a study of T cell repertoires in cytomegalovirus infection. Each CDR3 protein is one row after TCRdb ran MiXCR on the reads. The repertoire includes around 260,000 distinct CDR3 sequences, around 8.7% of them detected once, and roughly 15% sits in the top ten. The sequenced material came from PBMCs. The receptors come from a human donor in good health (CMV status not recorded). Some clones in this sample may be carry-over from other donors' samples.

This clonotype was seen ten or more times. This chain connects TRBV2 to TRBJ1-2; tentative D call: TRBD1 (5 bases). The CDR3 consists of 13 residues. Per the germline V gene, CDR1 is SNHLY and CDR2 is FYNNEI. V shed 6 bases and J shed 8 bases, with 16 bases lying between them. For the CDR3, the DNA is TGTGCCAGCAGGGGACGGGGGAGGCGCGGCTACACCTTC. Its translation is CASRGRGRRGYTF.

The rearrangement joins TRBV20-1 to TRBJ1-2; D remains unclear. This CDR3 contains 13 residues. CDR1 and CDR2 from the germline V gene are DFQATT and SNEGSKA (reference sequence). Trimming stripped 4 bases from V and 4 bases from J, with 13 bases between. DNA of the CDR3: TGCAGTGCTAACAGTAGGGCCGGCTATGGCTACACCTTC. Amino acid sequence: CSANSRAGYGYTF.

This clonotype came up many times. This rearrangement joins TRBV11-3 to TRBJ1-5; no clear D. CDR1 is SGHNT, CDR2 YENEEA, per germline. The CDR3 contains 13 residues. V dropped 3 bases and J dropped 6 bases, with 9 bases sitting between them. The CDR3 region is CASSFGRLQPQHF. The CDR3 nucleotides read TGTGCCAGCAGCTTTGGCAGACTTCAGCCCCAGCATTTT.

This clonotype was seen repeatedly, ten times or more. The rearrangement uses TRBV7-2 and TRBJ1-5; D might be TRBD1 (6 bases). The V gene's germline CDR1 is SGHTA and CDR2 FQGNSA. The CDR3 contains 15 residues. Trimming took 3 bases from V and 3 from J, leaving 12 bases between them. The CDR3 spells CASSFKQGYNQPQHF. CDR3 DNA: TGTGCCAGCAGCTTTAAGCAGGGGTACAATCAGCCCCAGCATTTT.

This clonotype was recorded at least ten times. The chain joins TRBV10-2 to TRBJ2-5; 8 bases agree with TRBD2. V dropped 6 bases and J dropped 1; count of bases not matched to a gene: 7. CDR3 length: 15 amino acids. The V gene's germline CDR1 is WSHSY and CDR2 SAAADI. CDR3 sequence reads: CASSLGLETQETQYF. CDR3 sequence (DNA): TGCGCCAGCAGCCTGGGACTAGAGACCCAAGAGACCCAGTACTTC.

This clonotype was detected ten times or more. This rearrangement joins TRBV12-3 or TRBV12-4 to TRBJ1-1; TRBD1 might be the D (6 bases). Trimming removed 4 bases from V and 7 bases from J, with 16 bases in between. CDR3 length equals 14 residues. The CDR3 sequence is CASSSPGESNEAFF. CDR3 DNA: TGTGCCAGCAGTTCCCCAGGGGAAAGCAATGAAGCTTTCTTT.

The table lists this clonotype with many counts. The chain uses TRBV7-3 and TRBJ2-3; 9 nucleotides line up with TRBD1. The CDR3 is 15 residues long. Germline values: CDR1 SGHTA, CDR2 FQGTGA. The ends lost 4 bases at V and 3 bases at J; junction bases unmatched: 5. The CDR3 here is CASSSRDRVTDTQYF. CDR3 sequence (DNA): TGTGCCAGCAGCTCCCGGGACAGGGTGACAGATACGCAGTATTTT.

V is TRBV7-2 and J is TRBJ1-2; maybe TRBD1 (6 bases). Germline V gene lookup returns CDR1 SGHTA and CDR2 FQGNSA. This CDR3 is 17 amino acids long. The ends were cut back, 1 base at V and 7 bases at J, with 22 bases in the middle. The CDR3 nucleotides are TGTGCCAGCAGCTTAGAACGACAGGCGATTTCGGGACGTGGCTACACCTTC. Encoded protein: CASSLERQAISGRGYTF. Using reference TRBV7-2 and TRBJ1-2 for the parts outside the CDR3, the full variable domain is GAGVSQSPSNKVTEKGKDVELRCDPISGHTALYWYRQSLGQGLEFLIYFQGNSAPDKSGLPSDRFSAERTGGSVSTLTIQRTQQEDSAVYLCASSLERQAISGRGYTFGSGTRLTVV.

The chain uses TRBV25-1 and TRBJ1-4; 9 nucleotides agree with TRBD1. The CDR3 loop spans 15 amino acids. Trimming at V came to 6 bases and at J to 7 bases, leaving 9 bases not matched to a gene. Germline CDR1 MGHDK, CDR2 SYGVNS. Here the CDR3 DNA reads TGTGCCAGCAGACCTCCGGGACAGGGCCGTGAAAAACTGTTTTTT. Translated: CASRPPGQGREKLFF.

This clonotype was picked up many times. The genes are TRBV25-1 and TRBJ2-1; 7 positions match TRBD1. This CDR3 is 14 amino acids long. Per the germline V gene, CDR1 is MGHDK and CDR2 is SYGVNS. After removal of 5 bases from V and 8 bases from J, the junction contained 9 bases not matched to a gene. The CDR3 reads CASSSFSGGYEQFF. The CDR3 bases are TGTGCCAGCAGTTCGTTTTCAGGGGGATATGAGCAGTTCTTC.

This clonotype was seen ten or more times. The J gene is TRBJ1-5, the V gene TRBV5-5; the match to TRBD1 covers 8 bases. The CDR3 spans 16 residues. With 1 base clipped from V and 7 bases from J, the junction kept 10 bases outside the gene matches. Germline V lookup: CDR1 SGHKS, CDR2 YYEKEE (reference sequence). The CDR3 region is CASSLRSGQGGQPQHF. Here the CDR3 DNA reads TGTGCCAGCAGCTTGAGGAGTGGACAGGGTGGACAGCCCCAGCATTTT.

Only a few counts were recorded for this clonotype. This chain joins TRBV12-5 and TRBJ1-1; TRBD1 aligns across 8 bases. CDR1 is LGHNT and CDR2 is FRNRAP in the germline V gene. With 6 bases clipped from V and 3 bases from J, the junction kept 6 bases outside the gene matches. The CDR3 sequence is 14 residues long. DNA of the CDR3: TGTGCTAGTGGGACAGGGGCCAGGTACACTGAAGCTTTCTTT. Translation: CASGTGARYTEAFF.

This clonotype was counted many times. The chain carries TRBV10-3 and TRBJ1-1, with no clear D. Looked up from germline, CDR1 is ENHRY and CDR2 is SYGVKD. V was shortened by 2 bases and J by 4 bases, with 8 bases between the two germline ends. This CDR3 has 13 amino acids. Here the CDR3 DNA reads TGTGCCATCAGTGAGAGGGATGGCACTGAAGCTTTCTTT. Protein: CAISERDGTEAFF.

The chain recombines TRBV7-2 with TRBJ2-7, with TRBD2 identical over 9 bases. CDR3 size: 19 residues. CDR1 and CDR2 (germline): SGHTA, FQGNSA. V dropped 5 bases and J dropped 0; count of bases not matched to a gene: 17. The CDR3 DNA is TGTGCCAGCAGCCCTCGGGGGCGGGAGGGCCCCTTGCGCTCCTACGAGCAGTACTTC. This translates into CASSPRGREGPLRSYEQYF. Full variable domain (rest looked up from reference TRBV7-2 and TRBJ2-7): GAGVSQSPSNKVTEKGKDVELRCDPISGHTALYWYRQSLGQGLEFLIYFQGNSAPDKSGLPSDRFSAERTGGSVSTLTIQRTQQEDSAVYLCASSPRGREGPLRSYEQYFGPGTRLTVT.

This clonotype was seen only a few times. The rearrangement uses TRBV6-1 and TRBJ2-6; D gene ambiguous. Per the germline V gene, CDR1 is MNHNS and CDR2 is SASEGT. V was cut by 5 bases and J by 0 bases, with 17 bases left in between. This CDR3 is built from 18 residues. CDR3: CASSSIFPISSGANVLTF. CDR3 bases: TGTGCCAGCAGTTCTATTTTCCCCATCAGCTCTGGGGCCAACGTCCTGACTTTC.

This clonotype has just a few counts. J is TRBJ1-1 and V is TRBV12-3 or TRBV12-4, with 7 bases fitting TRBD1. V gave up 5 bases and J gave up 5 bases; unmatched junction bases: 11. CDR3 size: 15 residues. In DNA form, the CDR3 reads TGTGCCAGCAGTGCCAGACAGGGAGAGGGGACTGAAGCTTTCTTT. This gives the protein CASSARQGEGTEAFF.

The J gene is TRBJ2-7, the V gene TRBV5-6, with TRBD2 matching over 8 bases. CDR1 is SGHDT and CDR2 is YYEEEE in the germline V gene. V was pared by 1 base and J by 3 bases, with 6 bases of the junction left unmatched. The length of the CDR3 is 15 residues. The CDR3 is CASSLIERERYEQYF. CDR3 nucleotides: TGTGCCAGCAGCTTGATCGAGCGGGAGCGCTACGAGCAGTACTTC. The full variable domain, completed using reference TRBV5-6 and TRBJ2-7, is DAGVTQSPTHLIKTRGQQVTLRCSPKSGHDTVSWYQQALGQGPQFIFQYYEEEERQRGNFPDRFSGHQFPNYSSELNVNALLLGDSALYLCASSLIERERYEQYFGPGTRLTVT.

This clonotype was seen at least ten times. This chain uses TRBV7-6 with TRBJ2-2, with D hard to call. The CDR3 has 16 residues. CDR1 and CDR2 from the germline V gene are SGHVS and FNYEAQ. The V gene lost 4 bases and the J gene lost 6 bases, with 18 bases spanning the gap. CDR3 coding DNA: TGTGCCAGCAGCTCCCAGACCGCTAGTAGTCCCGGGGAGCTGTTTTTT. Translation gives CASSSQTASSPGELFF.

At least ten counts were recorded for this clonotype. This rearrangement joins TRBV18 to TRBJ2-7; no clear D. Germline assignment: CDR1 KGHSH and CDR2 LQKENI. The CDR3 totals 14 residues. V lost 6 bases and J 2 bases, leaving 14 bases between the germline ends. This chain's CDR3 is CASSADLGTYEQYF. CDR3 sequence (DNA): TGTGCCAGCTCGGCTGACCTGGGTACCTACGAGCAGTACTTC.

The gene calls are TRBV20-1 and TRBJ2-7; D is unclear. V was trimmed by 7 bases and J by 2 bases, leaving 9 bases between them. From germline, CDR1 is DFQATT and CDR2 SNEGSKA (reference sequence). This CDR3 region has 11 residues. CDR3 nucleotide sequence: TGCAGTGGAACACGAACCTACGAGCAGTACTTC. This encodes CSGTRTYEQYF.

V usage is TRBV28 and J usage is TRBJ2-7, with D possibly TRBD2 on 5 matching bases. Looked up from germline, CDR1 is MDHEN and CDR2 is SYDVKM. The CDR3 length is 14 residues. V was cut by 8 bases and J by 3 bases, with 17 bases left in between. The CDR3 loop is CASEGSQVNYEQYF. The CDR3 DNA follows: TGTGCCAGCGAAGGGAGCCAGGTTAACTACGAGCAGTACTTC.

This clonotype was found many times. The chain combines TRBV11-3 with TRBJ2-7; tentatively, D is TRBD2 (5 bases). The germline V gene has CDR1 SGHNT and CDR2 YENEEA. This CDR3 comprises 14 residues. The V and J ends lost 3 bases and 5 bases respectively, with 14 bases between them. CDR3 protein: CASSFISGPHEQYF. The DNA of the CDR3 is TGTGCCAGCAGCTTCATAAGCGGCCCCCACGAGCAGTACTTC.

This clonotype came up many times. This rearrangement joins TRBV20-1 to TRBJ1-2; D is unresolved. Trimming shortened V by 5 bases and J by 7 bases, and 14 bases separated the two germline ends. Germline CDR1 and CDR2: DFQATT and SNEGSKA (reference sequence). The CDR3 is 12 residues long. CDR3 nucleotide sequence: TGCAGTGCTGGTCTGGGAAGCGCTGGCTACACCTTC. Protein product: CSAGLGSAGYTF.

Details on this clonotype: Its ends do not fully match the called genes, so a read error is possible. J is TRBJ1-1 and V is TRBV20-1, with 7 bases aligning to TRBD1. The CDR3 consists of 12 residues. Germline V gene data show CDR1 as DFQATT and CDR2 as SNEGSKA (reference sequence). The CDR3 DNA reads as TGCAGTGCAAGAGACAGGGTTAAAGGAGCTTTCTTT. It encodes CSARDRVKGAFF.

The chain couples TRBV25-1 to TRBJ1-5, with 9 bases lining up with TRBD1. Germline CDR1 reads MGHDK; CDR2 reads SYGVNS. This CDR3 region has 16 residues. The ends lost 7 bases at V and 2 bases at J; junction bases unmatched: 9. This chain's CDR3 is CASTGQGDSGNQPQHF. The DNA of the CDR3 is TGTGCCAGCACGGGACAGGGTGATAGTGGCAATCAGCCCCAGCATTTT.

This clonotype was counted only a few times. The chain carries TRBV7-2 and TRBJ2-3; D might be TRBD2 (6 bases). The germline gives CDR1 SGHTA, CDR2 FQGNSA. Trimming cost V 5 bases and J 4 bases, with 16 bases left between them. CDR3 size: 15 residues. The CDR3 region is CASSIGTHRADTQYF. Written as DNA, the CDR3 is TGTGCCAGCAGCATCGGGACTCACCGGGCAGATACGCAGTATTTT. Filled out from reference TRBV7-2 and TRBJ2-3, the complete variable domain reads GAGVSQSPSNKVTEKGKDVELRCDPISGHTALYWYRQSLGQGLEFLIYFQGNSAPDKSGLPSDRFSAERTGGSVSTLTIQRTQQEDSAVYLCASSIGTHRADTQYFGPGTRLTVL.

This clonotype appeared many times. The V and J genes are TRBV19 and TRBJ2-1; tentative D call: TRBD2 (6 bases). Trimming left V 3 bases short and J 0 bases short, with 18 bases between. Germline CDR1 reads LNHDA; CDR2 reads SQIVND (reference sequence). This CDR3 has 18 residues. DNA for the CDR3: TGTGCCAGTAGTATGGCTAGCGTAAACCCTAGCTCCTACAATGAGCAGTTCTTC. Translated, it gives CASSMASVNPSSYNEQFF.

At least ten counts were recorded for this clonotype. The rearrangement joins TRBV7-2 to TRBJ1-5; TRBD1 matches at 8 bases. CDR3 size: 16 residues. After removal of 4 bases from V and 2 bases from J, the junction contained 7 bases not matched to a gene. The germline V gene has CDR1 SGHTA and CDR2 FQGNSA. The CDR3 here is CASSSRRQGRNQPQHF. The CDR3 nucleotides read TGTGCCAGCAGCTCCCGCAGACAGGGGCGCAATCAGCCCCAGCATTTT.

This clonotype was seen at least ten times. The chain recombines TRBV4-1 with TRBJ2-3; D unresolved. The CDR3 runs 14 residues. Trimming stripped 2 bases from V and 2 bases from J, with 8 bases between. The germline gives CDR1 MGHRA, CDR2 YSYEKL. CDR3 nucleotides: TGCGCCAGCAGCCAACTTGAACACACAGATACGCAGTATTTT. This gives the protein CASSQLEHTDTQYF.